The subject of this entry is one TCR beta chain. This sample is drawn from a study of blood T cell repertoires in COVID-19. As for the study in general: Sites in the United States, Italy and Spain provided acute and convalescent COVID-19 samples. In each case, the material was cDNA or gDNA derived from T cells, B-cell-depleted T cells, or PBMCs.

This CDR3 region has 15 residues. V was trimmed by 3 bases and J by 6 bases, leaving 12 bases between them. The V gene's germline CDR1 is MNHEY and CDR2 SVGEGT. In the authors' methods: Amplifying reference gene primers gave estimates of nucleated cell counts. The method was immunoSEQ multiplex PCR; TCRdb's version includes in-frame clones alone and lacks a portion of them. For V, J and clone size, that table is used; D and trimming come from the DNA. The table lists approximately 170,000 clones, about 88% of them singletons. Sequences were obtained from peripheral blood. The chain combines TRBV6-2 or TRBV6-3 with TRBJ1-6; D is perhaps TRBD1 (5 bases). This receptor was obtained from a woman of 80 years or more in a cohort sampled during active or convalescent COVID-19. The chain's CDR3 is CASSYAGDRNSPLHF. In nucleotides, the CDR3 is TGTGCCAGCAGTTATGCGGGGGATCGTAATTCACCCCTCCACTTT.